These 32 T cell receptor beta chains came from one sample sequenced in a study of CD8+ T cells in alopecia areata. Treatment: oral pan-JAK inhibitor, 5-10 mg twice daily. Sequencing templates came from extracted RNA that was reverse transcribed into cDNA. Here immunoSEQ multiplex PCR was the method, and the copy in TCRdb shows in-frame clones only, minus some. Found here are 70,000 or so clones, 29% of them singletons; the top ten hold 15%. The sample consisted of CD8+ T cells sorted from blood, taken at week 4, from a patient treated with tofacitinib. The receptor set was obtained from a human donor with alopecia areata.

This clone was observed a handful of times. The CDR3 reads CASSPGTGASTEAFF. The CDR3 nucleotides are TGTGCCAGCAGCCCCGGGACAGGGGCGAGCACTGAAGCTTTCTTT. J is TRBJ1-1 and V is TRBV7-6, with 10 bases that match TRBD1. The length of the CDR3 is 15 residues. V shed 5 bases and J 4 bases; nucleotides not matched to a gene: 7. Germline V CDR1 and CDR2: SGHVS, FNYEAQ.

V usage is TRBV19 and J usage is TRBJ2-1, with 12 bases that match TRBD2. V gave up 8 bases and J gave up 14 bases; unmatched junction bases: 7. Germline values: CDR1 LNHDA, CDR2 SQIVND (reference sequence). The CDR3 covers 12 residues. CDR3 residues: CASSSGRAPEFF. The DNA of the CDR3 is TGTGCCAGTTCTAGCGGGAGGGCCCCTGAGTTCTTC.

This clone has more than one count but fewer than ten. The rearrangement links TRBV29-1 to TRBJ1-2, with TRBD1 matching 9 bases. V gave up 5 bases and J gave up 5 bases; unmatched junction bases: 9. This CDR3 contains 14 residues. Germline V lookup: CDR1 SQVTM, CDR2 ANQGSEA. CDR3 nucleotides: TGCAGCGTTCCCTGGACAGGGGATTTATATGGCTACACCTTC. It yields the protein CSVPWTGDLYGYTF.

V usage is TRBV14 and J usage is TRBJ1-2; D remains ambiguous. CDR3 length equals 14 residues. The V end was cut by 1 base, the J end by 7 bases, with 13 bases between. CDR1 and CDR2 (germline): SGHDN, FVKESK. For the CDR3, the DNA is TGTGCCAGCAGCCAAGTAGCCAGCAAGAGTGGCTACACCTTC. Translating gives CASSQVASKSGYTF. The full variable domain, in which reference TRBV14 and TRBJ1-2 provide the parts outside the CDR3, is EAGVTQFPSHSVIEKGQTVTLRCDPISGHDNLYWYRRVMGKEIKFLLHFVKESKQDESGMPNNRFLAERTGGTYSTLKVQPAELEDSGVYFCASSQVASKSGYTFGSGTRLTVV.

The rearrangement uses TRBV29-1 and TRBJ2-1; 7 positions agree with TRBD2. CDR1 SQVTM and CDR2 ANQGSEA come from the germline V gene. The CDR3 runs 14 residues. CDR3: CSGRGGSSYNEQFF. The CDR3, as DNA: TGCAGTGGGAGGGGCGGCAGCTCCTACAATGAGCAGTTCTTC.

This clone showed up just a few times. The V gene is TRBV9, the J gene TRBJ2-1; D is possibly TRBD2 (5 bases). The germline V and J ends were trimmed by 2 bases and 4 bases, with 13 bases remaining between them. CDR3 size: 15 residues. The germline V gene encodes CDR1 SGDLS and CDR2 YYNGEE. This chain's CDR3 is CASSVEGRRYNEQFF. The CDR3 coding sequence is TGTGCCAGCAGCGTTGAGGGAAGGAGGTACAATGAGCAGTTCTTC.

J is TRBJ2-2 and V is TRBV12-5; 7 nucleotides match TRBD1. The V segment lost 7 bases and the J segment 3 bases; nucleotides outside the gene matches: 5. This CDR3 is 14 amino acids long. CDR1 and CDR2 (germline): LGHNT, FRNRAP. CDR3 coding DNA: TGTGCTAGTGCCCCACAGGGGCACACCGGGGAGCTGTTTTTT. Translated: CASAPQGHTGELFF.

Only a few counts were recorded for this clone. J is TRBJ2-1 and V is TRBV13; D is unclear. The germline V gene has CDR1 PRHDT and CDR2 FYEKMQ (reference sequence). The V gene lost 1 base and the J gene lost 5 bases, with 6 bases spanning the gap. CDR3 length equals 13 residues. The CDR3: CASSLARNNEQFF. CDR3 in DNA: TGTGCCAGCAGCTTAGCTCGTAACAATGAGCAGTTCTTC.

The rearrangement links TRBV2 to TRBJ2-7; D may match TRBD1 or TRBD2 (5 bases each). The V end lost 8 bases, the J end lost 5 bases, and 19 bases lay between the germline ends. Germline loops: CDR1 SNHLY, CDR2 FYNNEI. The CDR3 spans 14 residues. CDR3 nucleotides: TGTGCCAGCCTTGAGGAAGGGGACCTGGACGAGCAGTACTTC. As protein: CASLEEGDLDEQYF.

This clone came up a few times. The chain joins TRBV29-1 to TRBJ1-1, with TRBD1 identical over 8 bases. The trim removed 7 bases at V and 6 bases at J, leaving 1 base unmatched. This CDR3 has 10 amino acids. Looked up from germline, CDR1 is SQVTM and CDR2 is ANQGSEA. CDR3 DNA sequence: TGCAGCGCAGGGGGCTCTGAAGCTTTCTTT. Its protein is CSAGGSEAFF.

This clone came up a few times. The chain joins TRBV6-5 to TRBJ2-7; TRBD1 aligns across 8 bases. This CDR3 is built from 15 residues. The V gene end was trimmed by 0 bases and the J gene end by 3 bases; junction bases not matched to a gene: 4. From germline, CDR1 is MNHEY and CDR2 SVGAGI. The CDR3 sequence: CASSYSTGVGYEQYF. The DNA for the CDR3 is TGTGCCAGCAGTTACTCGACAGGGGTGGGCTACGAGCAGTACTTC.

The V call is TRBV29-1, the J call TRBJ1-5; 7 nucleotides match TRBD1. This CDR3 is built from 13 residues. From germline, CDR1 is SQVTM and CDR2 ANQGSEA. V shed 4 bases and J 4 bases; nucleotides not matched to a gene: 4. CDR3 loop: CSVAEGQNQPQHF. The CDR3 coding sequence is TGCAGCGTTGCGGAGGGACAGAATCAGCCCCAGCATTTT. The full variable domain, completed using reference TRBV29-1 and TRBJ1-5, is SAVISQKPSRDICQRGTSLTIQCQVDSQVTMMFWYRQQPGQSLTLIATANQGSEATYESGFVIDKFPISRPNLTFSTLTVSNMSPEDSSIYLCSVAEGQNQPQHFGDGTRLSIL.

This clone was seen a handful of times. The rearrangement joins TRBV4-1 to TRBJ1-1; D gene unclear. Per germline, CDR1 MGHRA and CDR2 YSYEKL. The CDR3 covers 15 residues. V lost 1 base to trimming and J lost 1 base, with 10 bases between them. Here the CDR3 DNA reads TGCGCCAGCAGCCAAGCTAACCCACCGAACACTGAAGCTTTCTTT. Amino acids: CASSQANPPNTEAFF.

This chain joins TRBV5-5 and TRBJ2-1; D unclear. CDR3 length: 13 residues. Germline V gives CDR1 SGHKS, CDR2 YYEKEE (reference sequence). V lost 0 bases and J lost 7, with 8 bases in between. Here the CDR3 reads CASSLVTGNEQFF. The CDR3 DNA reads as TGTGCCAGCAGCTTGGTAACTGGGAATGAGCAGTTCTTC.

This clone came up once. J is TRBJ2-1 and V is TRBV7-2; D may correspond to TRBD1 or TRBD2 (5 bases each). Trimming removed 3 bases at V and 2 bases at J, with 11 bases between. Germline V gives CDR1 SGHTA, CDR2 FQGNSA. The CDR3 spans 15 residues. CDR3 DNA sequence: TGTGCCAGCAGCTTCCGGGACGGGCCCTACAATGAGCAGTTCTTC. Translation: CASSFRDGPYNEQFF.

CDR3 bases: TGTGCCAGCAGCGTAGCAGGGCAGTTCGGCTCCTACAATGAGCAGTTCTTC. It yields the protein CASSVAGQFGSYNEQFF. The rearrangement uses TRBV9 and TRBJ2-1; D is possibly TRBD1 (5 bases). Germline lookup yields CDR1 SGDLS and CDR2 YYNGEE. The V gene lost 0 bases and the J gene lost 0 bases, with 13 bases spanning the gap. This CDR3 spans 17 amino acids.

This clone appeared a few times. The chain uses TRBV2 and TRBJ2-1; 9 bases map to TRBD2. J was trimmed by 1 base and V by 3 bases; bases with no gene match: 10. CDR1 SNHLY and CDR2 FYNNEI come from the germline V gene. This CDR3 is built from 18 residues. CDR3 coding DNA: TGTGCCAGCAGTGACCCTAGCGGGAAATCAGAGTCCTACAATGAGCAGTTCTTC. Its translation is CASSDPSGKSESYNEQFF.

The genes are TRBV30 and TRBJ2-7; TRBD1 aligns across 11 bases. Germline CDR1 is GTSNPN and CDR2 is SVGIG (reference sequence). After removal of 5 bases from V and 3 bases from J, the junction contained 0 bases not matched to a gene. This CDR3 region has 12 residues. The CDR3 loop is CAWGTGGYEQYF. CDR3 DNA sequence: TGTGCCTGGGGGACAGGGGGCTACGAGCAGTACTTC.

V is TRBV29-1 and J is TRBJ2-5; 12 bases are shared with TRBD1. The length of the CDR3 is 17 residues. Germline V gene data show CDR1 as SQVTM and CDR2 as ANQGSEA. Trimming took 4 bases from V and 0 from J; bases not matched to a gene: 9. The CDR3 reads CSVAGQGAMGYQETQYF. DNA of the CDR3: TGCAGCGTTGCGGGACAGGGGGCGATGGGGTACCAAGAGACCCAGTACTTC.

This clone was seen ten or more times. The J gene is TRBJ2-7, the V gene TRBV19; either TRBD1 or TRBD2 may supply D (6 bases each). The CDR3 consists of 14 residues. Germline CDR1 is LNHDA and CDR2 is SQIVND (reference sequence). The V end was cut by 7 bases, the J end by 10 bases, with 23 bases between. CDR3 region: CASTPEGGRTGQYF. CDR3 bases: TGTGCCAGTACCCCAGAGGGGGGACGGACGGGACAGTACTTC.

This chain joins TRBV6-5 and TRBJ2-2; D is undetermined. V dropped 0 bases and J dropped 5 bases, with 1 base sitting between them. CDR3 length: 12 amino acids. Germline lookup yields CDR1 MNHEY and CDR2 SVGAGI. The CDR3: CASSYSTGELFF. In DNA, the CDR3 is TGTGCCAGCAGTTACTCTACCGGGGAGCTGTTTTTT.

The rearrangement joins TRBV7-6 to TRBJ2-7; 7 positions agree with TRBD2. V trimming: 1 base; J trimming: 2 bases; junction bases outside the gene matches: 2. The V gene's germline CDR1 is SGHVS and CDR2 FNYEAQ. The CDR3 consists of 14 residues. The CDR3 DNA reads TGTGCCAGCAGCTTAGGGACTAGTGCCTACGAGCAGTACTTC. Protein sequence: CASSLGTSAYEQYF.

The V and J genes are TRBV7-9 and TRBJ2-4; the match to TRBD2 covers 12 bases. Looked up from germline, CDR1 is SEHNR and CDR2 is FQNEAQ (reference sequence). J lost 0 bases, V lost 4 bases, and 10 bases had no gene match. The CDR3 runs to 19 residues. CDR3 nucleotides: TGTGCCAGCAGCTCAGGACAGGGGGGACTAGCGGGAGCCAAAAACATTCAGTACTTC. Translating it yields CASSSGQGGLAGAKNIQYF.

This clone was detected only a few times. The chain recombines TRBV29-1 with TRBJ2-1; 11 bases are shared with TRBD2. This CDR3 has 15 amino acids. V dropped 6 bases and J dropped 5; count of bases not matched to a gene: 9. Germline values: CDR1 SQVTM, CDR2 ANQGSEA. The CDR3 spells CSVPEGTSGHNEQFF. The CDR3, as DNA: TGCAGCGTGCCAGAGGGGACTAGCGGACACAATGAGCAGTTCTTC.

CDR3 sequence reads: CSVEGSSYEQYF. For the CDR3, the DNA is TGCAGCGTTGAGGGGTCCTCCTACGAGCAGTACTTC. The rearrangement joins TRBV29-1 to TRBJ2-7; D is uncertain. V lost 3 bases and J lost 0, with 6 bases in between. The CDR3 spans 12 residues. Germline V CDR1 and CDR2: SQVTM, ANQGSEA.

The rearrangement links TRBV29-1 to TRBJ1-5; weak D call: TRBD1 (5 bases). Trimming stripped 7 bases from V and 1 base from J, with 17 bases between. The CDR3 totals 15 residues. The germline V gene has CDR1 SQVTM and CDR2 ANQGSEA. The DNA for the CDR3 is TGCAGCGCAATACCGTCCGGGGCAAGCAATCAGCCCCAGCATTTT. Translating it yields CSAIPSGASNQPQHF. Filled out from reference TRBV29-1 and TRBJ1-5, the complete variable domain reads SAVISQKPSRDICQRGTSLTIQCQVDSQVTMMFWYRQQPGQSLTLIATANQGSEATYESGFVIDKFPISRPNLTFSTLTVSNMSPEDSSIYLCSAIPSGASNQPQHFGDGTRLSIL.

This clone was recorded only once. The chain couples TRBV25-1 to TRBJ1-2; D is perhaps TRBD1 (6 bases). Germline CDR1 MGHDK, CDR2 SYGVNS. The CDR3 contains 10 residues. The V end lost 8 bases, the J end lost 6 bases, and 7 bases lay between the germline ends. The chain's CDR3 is CASQGNGYTF. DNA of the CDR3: TGTGCCAGCCAGGGGAATGGCTACACCTTC.

Here the CDR3 DNA reads TGCAGCGTTGGCCAAGAGATTACCCCAGGGGGGACCCAGTACTTC. Translating it yields CSVGQEITPGGTQYF. The chain recombines TRBV29-1 with TRBJ2-5; TRBD1 agrees at 7 bases. The germline V gene encodes CDR1 SQVTM and CDR2 ANQGSEA. The J segment lost 7 bases and the V segment lost 4 bases, leaving 15 bases of the junction unmatched. There are 15 residues in the CDR3.

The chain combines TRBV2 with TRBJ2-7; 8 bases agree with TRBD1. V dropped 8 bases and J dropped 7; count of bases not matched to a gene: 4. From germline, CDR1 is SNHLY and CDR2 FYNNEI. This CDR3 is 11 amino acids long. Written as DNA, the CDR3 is TGTGCCAGCTGGACAGGGAGGGAGCAGTACTTC. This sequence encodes CASWTGREQYF.

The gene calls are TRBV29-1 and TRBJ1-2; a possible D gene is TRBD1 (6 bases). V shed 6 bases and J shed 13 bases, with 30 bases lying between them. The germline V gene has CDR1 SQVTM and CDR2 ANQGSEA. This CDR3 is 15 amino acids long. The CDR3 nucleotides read TGCAGCGTGAGGGGTGTACGGGACACCCCCTTTGGGAGCACCTTC. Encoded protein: CSVRGVRDTPFGSTF. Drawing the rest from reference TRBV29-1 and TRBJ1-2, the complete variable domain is SAVISQKPSRDICQRGTSLTIQCQVDSQVTMMFWYRQQPGQSLTLIATANQGSEATYESGFVIDKFPISRPNLTFSTLTVSNMSPEDSSIYLCSVRGVRDTPFGSTFGSGTRLTVV.

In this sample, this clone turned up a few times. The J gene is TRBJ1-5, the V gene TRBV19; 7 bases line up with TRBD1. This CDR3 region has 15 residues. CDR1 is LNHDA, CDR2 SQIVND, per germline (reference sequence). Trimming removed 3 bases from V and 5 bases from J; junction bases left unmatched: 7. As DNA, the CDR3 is TGTGCCAGTAGTATCATCAGGGGGGAAGATCAGCCCCAGCATTTT. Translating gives CASSIIRGEDQPQHF. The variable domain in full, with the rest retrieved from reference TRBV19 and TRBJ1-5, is DGGITQSPKYLFRKEGQNVTLSCEQNLNHDAMYWYRQDPGQGLRLIYYSQIVNDFQKGDIAEGYSVSREKKESFPLTVTSAQKNPTAFYLCASSIIRGEDQPQHFGDGTRLSIL.

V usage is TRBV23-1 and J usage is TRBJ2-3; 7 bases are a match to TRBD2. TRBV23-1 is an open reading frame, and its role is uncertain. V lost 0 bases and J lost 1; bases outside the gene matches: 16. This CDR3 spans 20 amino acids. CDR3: CASSQSDPPDGREGTDTQYF. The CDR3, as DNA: TGCGCCAGCAGTCAATCTGATCCCCCGGACGGACGGGAGGGCACAGATACGCAGTATTTT.